Each of the 20 T cell receptor beta chains below was sequenced from the same sample in a study of T cell repertoires in cytomegalovirus infection. In TCRdb, the reads were re-called with MiXCR into one record per CDR3 protein. The table lists approximately 470,000 distinct CDR3 sequences, approximately 40% of them singletons. These receptors have no identified antigens. The sample was cultured PBMCs, taken from culture after CMV antigen stimulation. The receptors here all came from a human donor in good health (CMV status not recorded). Some clones in this sample may be carry-over from other donors' samples.

The chain employs TRBV27 and TRBJ2-7, with 10 positions matching TRBD1. The CDR3 length is 13 residues. J gave up 3 bases and V 10 bases, and 6 bases lay outside the gene matches. The germline V gene encodes CDR1 MNHEY and CDR2 SMNVEV (reference sequence). The chain's CDR3 is CATRQGAGYEQYF. The CDR3 DNA is TGTGCCACCAGACAGGGGGCTGGCTACGAGCAGTACTTC.

V is TRBV7-6 and J is TRBJ2-1; 10 nucleotides line up with TRBD2. CDR3 length: 19 residues. The V gene end was trimmed by 1 base and the J gene end by 0 bases; junction bases not matched to a gene: 9. CDR1 SGHVS and CDR2 FNYEAQ come from the germline V gene. DNA of the CDR3: TGTGCCAGCAGCTTAGGCCTAGCGGGAGCGCTGGGCTCCTACAATGAGCAGTTCTTC. Encoded protein: CASSLGLAGALGSYNEQFF. Full variable domain (missing parts from reference TRBV7-6 and TRBJ2-1): GAGVSQSPRYKVTKRGQDVALRCDPISGHVSLYWYRQALGQGPEFLTYFNYEAQQDKSGLPNDRFSAERPEGSISTLTIQRTEQRDSAMYRCASSLGLAGALGSYNEQFFGPGTRLTVL.

This chain uses TRBV12-3 or TRBV12-4 with TRBJ2-7; 11 nucleotides line up with TRBD2. V was pared by 11 bases and J by 1 base, with 16 bases of the junction left unmatched. CDR3 size: 17 residues. CDR3 amino acids: CASAPASGRPTSYEQYF. The CDR3 nucleotides are TGTGCCTCAGCCCCTGCTAGCGGGAGGCCAACTTCCTACGAGCAGTACTTC.

A few counts support this clonotype. J is TRBJ1-1 and V is TRBV6-1; D is unclear. This CDR3 has 14 residues. CDR1 MNHNS and CDR2 SASEGT come from the germline V gene. Between the trimmed V and J ends, which lost 7 bases and 10 bases, there was a span of 22 bases. CDR3 residues: CASTVSVGIGLAFF. In DNA, the CDR3 is TGTGCCAGCACAGTATCGGTGGGGATCGGGTTAGCTTTCTTT.

This rearrangement joins TRBV7-8 to TRBJ2-1; no definite D call. The germline V gene encodes CDR1 SGHVS and CDR2 FQNEAQ. Trimming cost V 1 base and J 3 bases, with 10 bases left between them. This CDR3 has 15 residues. The CDR3 loop reads CASSLVRLNYNEQFF. For the CDR3, the DNA is TGTGCCAGCAGCTTAGTTCGGCTGAACTACAATGAGCAGTTCTTC.

The chain joins TRBV11-2 to TRBJ2-7; a weak D match, TRBD2 (5 bases). In germline, CDR1 is SGHAT, CDR2 FQNNGV. V was shortened by 5 bases and J by 2 bases, with 16 bases between the two germline ends. The CDR3 covers 15 residues. The CDR3, as DNA: TGTGCCAGCAGCCCCCGGGGTCTCACTACCTACGAGCAGTACTTC. Its translation: CASSPRGLTTYEQYF.

In this sample, this clonotype turned up a few times. V and J are TRBV27 and TRBJ2-5; D may be TRBD1 (5 bases). Per the germline V gene, CDR1 is MNHEY and CDR2 is SMNVEV (reference sequence). This CDR3 region has 15 residues. Trimming stripped 4 bases from V and 0 bases from J, with 12 bases between. In DNA, the CDR3 is TGTGCCAGCAGTTGGGAAGGGGCCCACCAAGAGACCCAGTACTTC. Protein product: CASSWEGAHQETQYF.

Here the CDR3 reads CSAKLQGLNTEAFF. Here the CDR3 DNA reads TGCAGTGCTAAATTACAGGGACTTAACACTGAAGCTTTCTTT. The chain combines TRBV20-1 with TRBJ1-1; weak D call: TRBD1 (6 bases). The V gene lost 4 bases and the J gene lost 2 bases, with 14 bases spanning the gap. The CDR3 loop spans 14 amino acids. From germline, CDR1 is DFQATT and CDR2 SNEGSKA (reference sequence).

In its sample, this clonotype was seen a few times. The chain is built from TRBV2 and TRBJ2-7, with D uncertain. The V end lost 7 bases, the J end lost 2 bases, and 15 bases lay between the germline ends. The CDR3 consists of 14 residues. Germline loops: CDR1 SNHLY, CDR2 FYNNEI. Here the CDR3 reads CASKLGSEAYEQYF. The CDR3 DNA is TGTGCCAGCAAATTGGGCAGCGAAGCCTACGAGCAGTACTTC.

The J gene is TRBJ2-5, the V gene TRBV2; weak D call: TRBD1 (6 bases). This CDR3 contains 15 residues. From germline, CDR1 is SNHLY and CDR2 FYNNEI. V lost 2 bases to trimming and J lost 2 bases, with 12 bases between them. The CDR3 loop reads CASSEQGTEQETQYF. The CDR3 DNA is TGTGCCAGCAGTGAACAGGGGACGGAGCAAGAGACCCAGTACTTC.

This clonotype was seen many times. The chain uses TRBV12-3 or TRBV12-4 and TRBJ1-6, with unresolved D. The V end lost 3 bases, the J end lost 0 bases, and 9 bases lay between the germline ends. This CDR3 comprises 16 residues. The CDR3 sequence: CASSFIRSSYNSPLHF. Here the CDR3 DNA reads TGTGCCAGCAGTTTTATCAGGAGCTCCTATAATTCACCCCTCCACTTT.

This clonotype has more than one count but fewer than ten. The CDR3 region is CASSLELLWLAGGAGELFF. The DNA for the CDR3 is TGTGCCAGCAGCTTAGAGTTGCTGTGGCTAGCGGGAGGGGCCGGGGAGCTGTTTTTT. The chain couples TRBV7-2 to TRBJ2-2, with 12 bases that match TRBD2. Germline CDR1 SGHTA, CDR2 FQGNSA. Trimming removed 1 base from V and 6 bases from J; junction bases left unmatched: 12. The CDR3 spans 19 residues.

The chain employs TRBV18 and TRBJ1-4; 10 bases match TRBD1. The germline CDR1 and CDR2 sequences are KGHSH and LQKENI. V shed 6 bases and J 6 bases; nucleotides not matched to a gene: 4. This CDR3 has 14 residues. CDR3 in amino acids: CASSPGQGYEKLFF. The CDR3 DNA is TGTGCCAGCTCCCCGGGACAGGGGTATGAAAAACTGTTTTTT.

This clonotype has a single count. The chain employs TRBV18 and TRBJ1-1; no reliable D call. The V end was cut by 1 base, the J end by 7 bases, with 7 bases between. CDR1 is KGHSH and CDR2 is LQKENI in the germline V gene. The CDR3 is made up of 12 amino acids. The CDR3 loop reads CASSPRGIEAFF. In nucleotides, the CDR3 is TGTGCCAGCTCACCACGCGGGATTGAAGCTTTCTTT.

The gene calls are TRBV10-1 and TRBJ2-3; 8 bases agree with TRBD2. CDR3 size: 18 residues. Germline V gene lookup returns CDR1 WNHNN and CDR2 SYGVQD (reference sequence). After removal of 4 bases from V and 0 bases from J, the junction contained 12 bases not matched to a gene. CDR3 sequence reads: CASSGPLAGSSSTDTQYF. The CDR3, as DNA: TGCGCCAGCAGTGGCCCTTTAGCGGGATCCTCTAGCACAGATACGCAGTATTTT.

Many counts were recorded for this clonotype. CDR3 loop: CASSLGTGAYGYTF. The CDR3 nucleotides are TGTGCCAGCAGCTTAGGGACAGGGGCCTATGGCTACACCTTC. V and J are TRBV7-2 and TRBJ1-2; 9 positions match TRBD1. Germline CDR1 and CDR2: SGHTA and FQGNSA. Trimming removed 1 base from V and 4 bases from J; junction bases left unmatched: 1. The CDR3 has 14 residues.

This clonotype was observed a handful of times. The V and J genes are TRBV7-2 and TRBJ2-6; D is uncertain. Trimming removed 5 bases at V and 4 bases at J, with 9 bases between. CDR3 size: 14 residues. Germline assignment: CDR1 SGHTA and CDR2 FQGNSA. The DNA of the CDR3 is TGTGCCAGCAGCCAGCAACCCGGGGCCAACGTCCTGACTTTC. This encodes CASSQQPGANVLTF. The whole variable domain, remainder taken from reference TRBV7-2 and TRBJ2-6, is GAGVSQSPSNKVTEKGKDVELRCDPISGHTALYWYRQSLGQGLEFLIYFQGNSAPDKSGLPSDRFSAERTGGSVSTLTIQRTQQEDSAVYLCASSQQPGANVLTFGAGSRLTVL.

This clonotype has ten or more counts. The chain links TRBV7-2 to TRBJ2-7; no reliable D call. The CDR3 sequence is 15 residues long. Per germline, CDR1 SGHTA and CDR2 FQGNSA. Trimming took 1 base from V and 2 from J, leaving 12 bases between them. The CDR3, as DNA: TGTGCCAGCAGCTTAGGTCTGATGGAAACCTACGAGCAGTACTTC. This codes for CASSLGLMETYEQYF.

This clonotype was counted only a few times. This sequence joins TRBV7-2 and TRBJ1-1; no clear D. CDR1 and CDR2 (germline): SGHTA, FQGNSA. Deletions cut 4 bases from V and 2 bases from J, with 17 bases between. This CDR3 comprises 16 residues. Here the CDR3 DNA reads TGTGCCAGCAGCTCTATTGGCGCAGTCTACAACACTGAAGCTTTCTTT. Translated: CASSSIGAVYNTEAFF.

This chain uses TRBV5-4 with TRBJ2-1; 12 nucleotides match TRBD2. CDR1 is SGHNT, CDR2 YYREEE, per germline (reference sequence). The J segment lost 7 bases and the V segment lost 4 bases, leaving 6 bases of the junction unmatched. The CDR3 consists of 15 residues. CDR3: CASSILAGGRNEQFF. The DNA for the CDR3 is TGTGCCAGCAGCATACTAGCGGGGGGCCGTAATGAGCAGTTCTTC.